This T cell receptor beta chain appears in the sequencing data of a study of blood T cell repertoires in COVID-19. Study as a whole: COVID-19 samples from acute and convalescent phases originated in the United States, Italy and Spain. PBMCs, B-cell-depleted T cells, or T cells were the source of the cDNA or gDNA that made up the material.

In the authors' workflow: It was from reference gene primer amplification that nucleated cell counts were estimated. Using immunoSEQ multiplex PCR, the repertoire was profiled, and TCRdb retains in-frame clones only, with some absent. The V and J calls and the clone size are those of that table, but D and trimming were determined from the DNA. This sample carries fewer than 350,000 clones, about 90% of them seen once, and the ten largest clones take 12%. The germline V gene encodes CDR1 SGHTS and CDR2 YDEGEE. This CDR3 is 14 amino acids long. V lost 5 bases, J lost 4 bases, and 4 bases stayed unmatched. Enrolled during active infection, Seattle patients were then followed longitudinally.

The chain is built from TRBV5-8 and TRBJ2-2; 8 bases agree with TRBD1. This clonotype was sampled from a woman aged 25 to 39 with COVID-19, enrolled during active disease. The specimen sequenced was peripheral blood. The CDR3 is CASRHTGGTGELFF. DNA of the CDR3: TGTGCCAGCAGACACACAGGGGGCACCGGGGAGCTGTTTTTT.